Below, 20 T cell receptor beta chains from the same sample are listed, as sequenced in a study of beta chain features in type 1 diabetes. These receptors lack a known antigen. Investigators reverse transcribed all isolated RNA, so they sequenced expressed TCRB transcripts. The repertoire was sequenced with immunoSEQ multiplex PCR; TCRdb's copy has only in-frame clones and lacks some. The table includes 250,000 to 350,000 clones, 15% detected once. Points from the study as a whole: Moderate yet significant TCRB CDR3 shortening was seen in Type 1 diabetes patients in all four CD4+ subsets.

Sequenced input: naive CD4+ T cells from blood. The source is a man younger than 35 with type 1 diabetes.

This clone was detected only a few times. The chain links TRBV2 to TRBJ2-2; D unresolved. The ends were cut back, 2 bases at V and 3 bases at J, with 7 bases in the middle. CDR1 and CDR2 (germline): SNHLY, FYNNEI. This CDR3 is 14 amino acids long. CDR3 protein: CASSERDYTGELFF. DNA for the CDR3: TGTGCCAGCAGTGAAAGAGATTACACCGGGGAGCTGTTTTTT. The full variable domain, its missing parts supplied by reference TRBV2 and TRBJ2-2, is EPEVTQTPSHQVTQMGQEVILRCVPISNHLYFYWYRQILGQKVEFLVSFYNNEISEKSEIFDDQFSVERPDGSNFTLKIRSTKLEDSAMYFCASSERDYTGELFFGEGSRLTVL.

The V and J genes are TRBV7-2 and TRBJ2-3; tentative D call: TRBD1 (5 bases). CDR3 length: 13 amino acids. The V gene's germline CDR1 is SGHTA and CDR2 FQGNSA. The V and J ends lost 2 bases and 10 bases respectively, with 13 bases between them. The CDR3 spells CASSLPQGAPQYF. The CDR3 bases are TGTGCCAGCAGCTTACCGCAGGGCGCGCCGCAGTATTTT.

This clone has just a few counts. The CDR3 sequence is CASSDPGIRSQYF. CDR3 nucleotide sequence: TGTGCCAGCAGTGATCCCGGGATAAGGTCGCAGTACTTC. This sequence joins TRBV6-6 and TRBJ2-7, with TRBD2 as a possible D gene (5 bases). Germline V gene data show CDR1 as MNHNY and CDR2 as SVGAGI (reference sequence). The CDR3 extends over 13 amino acids. Trimming took off 5 bases at V and 9 bases at J, with 17 bases between the two ends.

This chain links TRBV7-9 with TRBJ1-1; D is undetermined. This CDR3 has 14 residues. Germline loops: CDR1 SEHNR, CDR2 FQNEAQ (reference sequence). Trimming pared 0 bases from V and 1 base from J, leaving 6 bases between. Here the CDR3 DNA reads TGTGCCAGCAGCTTAGCCCCAGGGAACACTGAAGCTTTCTTT. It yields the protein CASSLAPGNTEAFF.

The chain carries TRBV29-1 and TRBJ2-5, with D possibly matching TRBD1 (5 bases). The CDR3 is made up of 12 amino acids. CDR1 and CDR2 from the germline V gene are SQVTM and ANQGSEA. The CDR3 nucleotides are TGCGCAGGGATCGTCCACCAAGAGACCCAGTACTTC. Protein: CAGIVHQETQYF.

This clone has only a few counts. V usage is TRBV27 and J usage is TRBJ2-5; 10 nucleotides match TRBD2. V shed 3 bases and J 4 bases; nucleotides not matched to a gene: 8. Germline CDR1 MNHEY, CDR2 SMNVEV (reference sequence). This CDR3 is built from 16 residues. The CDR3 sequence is CASSFWISGGPETQYF. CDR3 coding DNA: TGTGCCAGCAGTTTTTGGATTAGCGGGGGGCCAGAGACCCAGTACTTC.

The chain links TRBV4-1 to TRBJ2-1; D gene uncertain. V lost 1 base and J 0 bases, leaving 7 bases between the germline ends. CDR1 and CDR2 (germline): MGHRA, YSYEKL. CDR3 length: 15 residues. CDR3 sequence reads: CASSQGSFSYNEQFF. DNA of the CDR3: TGCGCCAGCAGCCAAGGGAGCTTCTCCTACAATGAGCAGTTCTTC.

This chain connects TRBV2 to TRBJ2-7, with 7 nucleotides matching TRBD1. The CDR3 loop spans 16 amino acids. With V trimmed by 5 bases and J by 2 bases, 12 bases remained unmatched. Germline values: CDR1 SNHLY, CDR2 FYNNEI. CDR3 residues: CASSIPRDRDTYEQYF. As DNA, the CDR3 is TGTGCCAGCAGTATCCCCCGGGACAGAGATACCTACGAGCAGTACTTC.

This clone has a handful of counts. The CDR3, as DNA: TGTGCCAGCAGCGTGGGGACAGGGGATAACTATGGCTACACCTTC. As protein: CASSVGTGDNYGYTF. V usage is TRBV9 and J usage is TRBJ1-2; 10 positions agree with TRBD1. V lost 2 bases to trimming and J lost 1 base; unmatched junction nucleotides: 2. Germline values: CDR1 SGDLS, CDR2 YYNGEE. CDR3 length: 15 amino acids.

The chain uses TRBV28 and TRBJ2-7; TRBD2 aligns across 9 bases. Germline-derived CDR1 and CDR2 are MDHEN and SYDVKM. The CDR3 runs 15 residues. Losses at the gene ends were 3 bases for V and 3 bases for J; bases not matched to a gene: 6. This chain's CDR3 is CASSLASGIVYEQYF. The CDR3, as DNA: TGTGCCAGCAGTTTGGCTAGCGGGATTGTCTACGAGCAGTACTTC.

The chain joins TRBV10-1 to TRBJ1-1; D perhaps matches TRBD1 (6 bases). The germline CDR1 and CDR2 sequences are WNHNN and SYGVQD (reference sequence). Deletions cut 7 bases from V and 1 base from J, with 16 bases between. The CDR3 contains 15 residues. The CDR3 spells CASTPGQSGNTEAFF. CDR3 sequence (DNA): TGCGCCAGCACTCCTGGACAGTCAGGGAACACTGAAGCTTTCTTT.

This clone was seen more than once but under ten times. The CDR3 DNA reads as TGTGCCAGCAGCGGGTGGACTGACTACGAGCAGTACTTC. Residues: CASSGWTDYEQYF. The chain uses TRBV5-6 and TRBJ2-7, with D perhaps matching TRBD2 (5 bases). V lost 4 bases and J 3 bases, leaving 11 bases between the germline ends. The CDR3 is 13 amino acids. Germline lookup yields CDR1 SGHDT and CDR2 YYEEEE.

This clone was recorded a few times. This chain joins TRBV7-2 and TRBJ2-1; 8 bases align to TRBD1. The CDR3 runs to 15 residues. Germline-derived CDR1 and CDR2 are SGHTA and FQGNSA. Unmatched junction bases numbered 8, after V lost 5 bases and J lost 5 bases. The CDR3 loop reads CASSPRDRRNNEQFF. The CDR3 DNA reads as TGTGCCAGCAGCCCTAGGGACAGGCGAAACAATGAGCAGTTCTTC.

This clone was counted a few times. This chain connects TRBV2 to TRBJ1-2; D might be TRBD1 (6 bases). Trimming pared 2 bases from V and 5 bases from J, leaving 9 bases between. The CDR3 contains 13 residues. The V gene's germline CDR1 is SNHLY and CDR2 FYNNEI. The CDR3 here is CASSETGLYGYTF. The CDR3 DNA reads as TGTGCCAGCAGTGAAACAGGGCTGTATGGCTACACCTTC.

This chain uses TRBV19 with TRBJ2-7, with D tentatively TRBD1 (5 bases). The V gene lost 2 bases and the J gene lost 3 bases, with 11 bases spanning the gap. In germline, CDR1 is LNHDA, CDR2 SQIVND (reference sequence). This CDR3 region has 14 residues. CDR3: CASSILGLSYEQYF. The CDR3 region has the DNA TGTGCCAGTAGTATATTGGGGCTCAGCTACGAGCAGTACTTC.

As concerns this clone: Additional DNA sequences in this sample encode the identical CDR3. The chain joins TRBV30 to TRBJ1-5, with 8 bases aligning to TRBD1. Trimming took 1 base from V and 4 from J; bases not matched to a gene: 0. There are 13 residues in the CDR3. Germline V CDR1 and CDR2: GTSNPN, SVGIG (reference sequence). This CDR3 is CAWSGQGNQPQHF. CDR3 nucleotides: TGTGCCTGGAGTGGACAGGGGAATCAGCCCCAGCATTTT.

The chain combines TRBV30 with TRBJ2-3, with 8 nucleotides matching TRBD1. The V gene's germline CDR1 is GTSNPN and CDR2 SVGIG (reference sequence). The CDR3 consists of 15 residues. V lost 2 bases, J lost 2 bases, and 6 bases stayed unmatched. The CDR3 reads CAWSTGQGYTDTQYF. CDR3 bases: TGTGCCTGGAGTACCGGACAGGGCTACACAGATACGCAGTATTTT.

CDR3: CASRSNGGNEQFF. As DNA, the CDR3 is TGTGCCAGCAGATCAAACGGGGGCAATGAGCAGTTCTTC. The chain links TRBV11-2 to TRBJ2-1, with D tentatively TRBD2 (6 bases). The CDR3 consists of 13 residues. The V end was cut by 6 bases, the J end by 6 bases, with 12 bases between. The germline V gene has CDR1 SGHAT and CDR2 FQNNGV.

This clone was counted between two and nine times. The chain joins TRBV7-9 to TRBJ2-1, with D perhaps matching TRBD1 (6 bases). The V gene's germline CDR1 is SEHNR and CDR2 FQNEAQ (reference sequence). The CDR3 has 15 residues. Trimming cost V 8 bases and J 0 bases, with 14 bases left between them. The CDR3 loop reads CASQAQGSSYNEQFF. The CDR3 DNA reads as TGTGCCAGCCAGGCCCAGGGGAGCTCCTACAATGAGCAGTTCTTC. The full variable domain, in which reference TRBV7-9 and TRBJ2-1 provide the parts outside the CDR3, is DTGVSQNPRHKITKRGQNVTFRCDPISEHNRLYWYRQTLGQGPEFLTYFQNEAQLEKSRLLSDRFSAERPKGSFSTLEIQRTEQGDSAMYLCASQAQGSSYNEQFFGPGTRLTVL.

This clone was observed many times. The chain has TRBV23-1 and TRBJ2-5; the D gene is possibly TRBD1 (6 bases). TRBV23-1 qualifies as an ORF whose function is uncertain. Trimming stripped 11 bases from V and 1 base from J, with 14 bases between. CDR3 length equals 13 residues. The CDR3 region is CALPRTVQETQYF. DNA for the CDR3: TGCGCCCTGCCCCGGACAGTCCAAGAGACCCAGTACTTC.